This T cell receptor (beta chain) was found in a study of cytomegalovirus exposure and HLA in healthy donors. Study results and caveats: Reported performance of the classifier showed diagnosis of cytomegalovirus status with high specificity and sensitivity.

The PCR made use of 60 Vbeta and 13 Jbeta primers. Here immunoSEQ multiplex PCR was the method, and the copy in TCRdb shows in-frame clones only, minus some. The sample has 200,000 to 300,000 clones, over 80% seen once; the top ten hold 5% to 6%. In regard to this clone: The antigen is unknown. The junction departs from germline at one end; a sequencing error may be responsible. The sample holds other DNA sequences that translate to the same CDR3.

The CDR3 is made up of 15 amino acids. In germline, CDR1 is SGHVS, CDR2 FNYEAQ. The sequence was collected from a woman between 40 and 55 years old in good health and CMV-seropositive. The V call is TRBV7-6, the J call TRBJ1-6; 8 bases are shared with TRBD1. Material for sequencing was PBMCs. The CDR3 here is CASSLVRGPNSPLHF. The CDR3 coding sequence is TGTGCCAGCAGCTTAGTCAGGGGGCCTAATTCCCCCCTCCACTTT. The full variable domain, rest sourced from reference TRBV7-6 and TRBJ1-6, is GAGVSQSPRYKVTKRGQDVALRCDPISGHVSLYWYRQALGQGPEFLTYFNYEAQQDKSGLPNDRFSAERPEGSISTLTIQRTEQRDSAMYRCASSLVRGPNSPLHFGNGTRLTVT.